This record covers a single T cell receptor beta chain. It has no known antigen specificity. No qualities accompany the bases; no much larger clone lies one base away. Using the deep immunoSEQ assay, TCR CDR3 regions were amplified from genomic DNA by multiplex PCR. Extracted genomic DNA from each cell subset was spread evenly across all wells of several immunoSEQ 96-well plates, with each plate serving as a replicate. For sorted subsets, roughly 200 ng of genomic DNA, equivalent to about 30,000 T cell genomes, went into each replicate PCR. The purified libraries were quantified using a Qubit 3.0 fluorometer, sized with a Bioanalyzer 2100, and then quantified again using the KAPA Library Quantification kit. Every immunoSEQ 96-well plate was sequenced on a separate single-read 150-cycle Illumina NextSeq 550 flow cell. The study's own analysis went as follows. Because the immunoSEQ output held only junctional sequences and lacked quality scores, the filtering could not match the filtering applied to full-length reads. Sequences were annotated with PyIR, a Python wrapper for IgBLAST v1.9, using IMGT germline references to assign V/J genes and CDR3. Reads were filtered out if the reads had weak V/J assignments (E-value above 1e-6), no CDR3, stop codons, out-of-frame junctions, or ambiguous translated residues. V3J clonotypes were defined as sequences sharing an identical inferred V gene, J gene, and CDR3 amino acid sequence. The percentage overlap between two repertoires was calculated by dividing the number of shared unique clonotypes by the size of the smaller repertoire. Three approaches were used to assess repertoire richness: RTK rarefaction, the Chao1 estimator, and Recon v2.1 estimates of unobserved clonotypes. OLGA was used to compute generation probabilities for all TCRbeta clonotypes that the gDNA method yielded from a handful of donors. TCRdb limited this immuneACCESS table to in-frame rearrangements with V and J called. A share of clones is missing; checked studies link under half to unresolved V genes, and the rest is unexplained. From that table come the V and J calls and clone size; the DNA was used to work out D and trimming. This sample has under 650,000 clones in its table, and 90% to 97% of those were observed once. In total, the top ten clones hold 0.06% of the sample.

This entry is derived from a study of shared clonotypes between healthy human individuals (dated by TCRdb to 2019 to 2021). Turning to the overall study: The cohort included a few men and a couple of women between 18 and 49 years of age. Different laboratories and diverse techniques were used to prepare libraries and sequence TCR repertoires, to increase sequencing depth and limit assay-specific biases. To estimate repertoire size and how much clonotype sharing occurs between individuals, the study deeply sequenced the blood TCR repertoires of several healthy adults. Between about 0.8 and 9.5 billion PBMCs per donor were obtained by leukapheresis. For each donor, three plates each were used for CD4 naive and CD4 memory, two plates were used for CD8 naive, and one plate was used for CD8 memory.

The donors were healthy, HIV-negative adults with no recently reported acute infections or vaccinations. Every donor was a Caucasian adult residing in Nashville, Tennessee, USA. Magnetic negative selection was used to enrich CD4+ T cells, after which naive cells were positively selected on CD45RA and the negative fraction became the memory subset. After blood collection by leukapheresis, PBMCs were isolated using Ficoll-Histopaque density gradient centrifugation and then cryopreserved in the vapor phase of liquid nitrogen. Analytical flow cytometry was used to check the purity and quantity of each magnetically sorted T cell population. Genomic DNA was isolated from every sorted fraction and measured by UV absorbance on a Nanodrop 2000c. The investigation overall reported the following: Sharing across several donors was observed for about 4.8% of naive CD4, over 3% of naive CD8, roughly 2.3% of memory CD4, and around 0.42% of memory CD8 clonotypes. Based on pairwise subsampling, the degree of clonotype sharing among donors was expected to be affected by sequencing depth. Because the study included a small number of donors, the genetic and exposure-history diversity represented was limited. Estimated clonotype richness was generally larger for naive than for memory subsets. Rarefaction of sorted-subset datasets indicated incomplete sequencing despite the large sequencing depth. Compared with non-shared clonotypes, clonotypes shared by all four sorted-subset donors had higher generation probabilities. Sampling was limited to blood, and TCR repertoires in tissue likely differ from TCR repertoires in blood.

The germline V gene specifies KGHSH as CDR1 and LQKENI as CDR2. Relative to germline, V is 2 bases shorter and J is 7 bases shorter, with 10 bases between their ends. Measured from the cysteine to the phenylalanine, the CDR3 is 13 residues long. The read is trimmed to its CDR3 DNA, 39 bases read in frame from base 1. This sequence was found in a woman aged 30 to 39 in good health. The source material was naive CD4+ T cells sorted from blood. The intended sense of this specimen's cell subset or site label: CD45RA+ positively selected. The chain links TRBV18 with TRBJ2-3; the D segment cannot be called with confidence. The bases are TGTGCCAGCTCACCAACGAGGCGGTATACGCAGTATTTT. It encodes CASSPTRRYTQYF.